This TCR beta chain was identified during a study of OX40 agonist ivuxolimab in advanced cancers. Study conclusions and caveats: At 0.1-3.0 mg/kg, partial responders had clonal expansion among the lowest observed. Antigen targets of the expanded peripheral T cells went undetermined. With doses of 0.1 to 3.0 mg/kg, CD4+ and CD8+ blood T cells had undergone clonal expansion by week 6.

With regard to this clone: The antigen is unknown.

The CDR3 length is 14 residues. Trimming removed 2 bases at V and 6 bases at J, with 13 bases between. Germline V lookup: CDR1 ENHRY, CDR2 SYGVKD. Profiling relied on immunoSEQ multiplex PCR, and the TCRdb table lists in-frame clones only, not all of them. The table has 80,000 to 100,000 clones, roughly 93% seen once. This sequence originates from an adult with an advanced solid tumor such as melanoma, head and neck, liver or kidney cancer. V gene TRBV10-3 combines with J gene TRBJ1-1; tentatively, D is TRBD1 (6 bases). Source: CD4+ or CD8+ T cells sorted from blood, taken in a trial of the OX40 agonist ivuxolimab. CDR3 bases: TGTGCCATCAGTGAGCGTCAGGGGCTGGCTGAAGCTTTCTTT. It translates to CAISERQGLAEAFF.